Below, 12 T cell receptor beta chains from the same sample are listed, as sequenced in a study of cytomegalovirus exposure and HLA in healthy donors. The PCR made use of 60 Vbeta and 13 Jbeta primers. Clones were sequenced by immunoSEQ multiplex PCR, and TCRdb holds only the in-frame ones, with some missing. In total, the table holds 75,000 to 95,000 clones. Input material: PBMCs. The receptors shown here come from a man in his thirties or forties in good health and CMV-seronegative.

This clone counts as medium-sized by frequency. This rearrangement joins TRBV4-3 to TRBJ2-3; tentatively, D is TRBD2 (6 bases). The CDR3 totals 16 residues. The V end was cut by 0 bases, the J end by 4 bases, with 14 bases between. CDR1 and CDR2 (germline): LGHNA, YSLEER. The chain's CDR3 is CASSQDLGRGADTQYF. The CDR3 DNA reads TGCGCCAGCAGCCAAGATCTGGGACGCGGGGCAGATACGCAGTATTTT.

The rearrangement joins TRBV18 to TRBJ2-7; 8 positions match TRBD1. Per germline, CDR1 KGHSH and CDR2 LQKENI. V was clipped by 6 bases and J by 2 bases; unmatched bases: 9. The CDR3 length is 15 residues. In nucleotides, the CDR3 is TGTGCCAGCTCTCAAGGGACAGGCGACACCTACGAGCAGTACTTC. It codes for CASSQGTGDTYEQYF.

The genes are TRBV4-1 and TRBJ2-5, with 9 bases matching TRBD1. V lost 4 bases, J lost 2 bases, and 8 bases stayed unmatched. In germline, CDR1 is MGHRA, CDR2 YSYEKL. The CDR3 loop spans 16 amino acids. The CDR3 DNA sequence: TGCGCCAGCAGCCGAGAACCGGGACAGGGACAAGAGACCCAGTACTTC. Amino acid sequence: CASSREPGQGQETQYF.

In nucleotides, the CDR3 is TGTGCCAGCAGTGTTCCTAGCGGGAGGGGAAATGAGCAGTTCTTC. It translates to CASSVPSGRGNEQFF. This rearrangement joins TRBV2 to TRBJ2-1; 12 bases map to TRBD2. V lost 4 bases to trimming and J lost 7 bases; unmatched junction nucleotides: 5. Germline V gene data show CDR1 as SNHLY and CDR2 as FYNNEI. This CDR3 region has 15 residues.

This chain uses TRBV11-2 with TRBJ2-7, with 7 bases matching TRBD2. The trim removed 4 bases at V and 8 bases at J, leaving 8 bases unmatched. CDR1 and CDR2 (germline): SGHAT, FQNNGV. The CDR3 spans 13 residues. As DNA, the CDR3 is TGTGCCAGCAGCTCCCCCCGGACTAGTAAGCAGTACTTC. Its translation is CASSSPRTSKQYF.

The J gene is TRBJ2-5, the V gene TRBV5-4, with 7 bases lining up with TRBD1. CDR3 length: 15 amino acids. The ends lost 4 bases at V and 3 bases at J; junction bases unmatched: 9. CDR1 and CDR2 from the germline V gene are SGHNT and YYREEE (reference sequence). The CDR3 DNA reads as TGTGCCAGCAGCCCGGCCGGGACAGAGAAAGAGACCCAGTACTTC. It is translated as CASSPAGTEKETQYF.

The chain is built from TRBV2 and TRBJ2-3; TRBD1 matches at 7 bases. The CDR3 loop spans 12 amino acids. The germline V gene has CDR1 SNHLY and CDR2 FYNNEI. Trimming took 11 bases from V and 6 from J; bases not matched to a gene: 8. The CDR3 nucleotides are TGTGCCGCACAGGGGAGAGGTGATACGCAGTATTTT. Its translation: CAAQGRGDTQYF.

This chain uses TRBV5-1 with TRBJ2-1; possible D gene TRBD2, 6 bases. The germline V gene encodes CDR1 SGHRS and CDR2 YFSETQ. The CDR3 is made up of 18 amino acids. Trimming cost V 4 bases and J 0 bases, with 20 bases left between them. DNA of the CDR3: TGCGCCAGCAGCCTGTGGGGTGGCGGGGCGAGCTCCTACAATGAGCAGTTCTTC. This sequence encodes CASSLWGGGASSYNEQFF.

CDR3 sequence reads: CASSFRDWTYEQYF. The DNA for the CDR3 is TGTGCCAGCAGCTTCCGGGACTGGACCTACGAGCAGTACTTC. This rearrangement joins TRBV11-1 to TRBJ2-7, with TRBD2 as a possible D gene (6 bases). Trimming took off 3 bases at V and 2 bases at J, with 11 bases between the two ends. CDR1 and CDR2 (germline): SGHAT, FQDESV (reference sequence). The CDR3 has 14 amino acids. The entire variable domain, with the rest obtained from reference TRBV11-1 and TRBJ2-7, is as follows: EAEVAQSPRYKITEKSQAVAFWCDPISGHATLYWYRQILGQGPELLVQFQDESVVDDSQLPKDRFSAERLKGVDSTLKIQPAELGDSAMYLCASSFRDWTYEQYFGPGTRLTVT.

V usage is TRBV19 and J usage is TRBJ1-2, with TRBD1 identical over 7 bases. This CDR3 region has 13 residues. The V gene end was trimmed by 6 bases and the J gene end by 2 bases; junction bases not matched to a gene: 3. Looked up from germline, CDR1 is LNHDA and CDR2 is SQIVND (reference sequence). The CDR3 sequence is CASSKQGNYGYTF. The CDR3 DNA reads as TGTGCCAGTAGCAAACAGGGGAACTATGGCTACACCTTC.

In the case of this clone: Other DNA sequences in this sample translate to the same CDR3. CDR3 residues: CASSNRTAGDYEQYF. In nucleotides, the CDR3 is TGTGCCAGCAGCAACCGGACCGCGGGCGACTACGAGCAGTACTTC. The gene calls are TRBV11-2 and TRBJ2-7; D is perhaps TRBD2 (5 bases). The CDR3 extends over 15 amino acids. With 5 bases removed from V and 3 bases from J, the gap between germline ends came to 17 bases. Germline V gene lookup returns CDR1 SGHAT and CDR2 FQNNGV.

The chain carries TRBV5-1 and TRBJ1-1; the D is unclear. CDR1 and CDR2 from the germline V gene are SGHRS and YFSETQ. The CDR3 spans 14 residues. Trimming removed 2 bases at V and 1 base at J, with 9 bases between. CDR3 sequence (DNA): TGCGCCAGCAGCTTTGTACCCGGGAACACTGAAGCTTTCTTT. Translating gives CASSFVPGNTEAFF.